One and the same sample provided the 19 T cell receptor beta chains below, sequenced in a study of cytomegalovirus exposure and HLA in healthy donors. Sequencing was performed with immunoSEQ multiplex PCR; in TCRdb, only in-frame clones are kept and a portion is missing. The table shows 250,000 to 400,000 clones, with approximately 91% occurring only once. Sequencing was done on a sample of PBMCs. These TCRs come from a man younger than 40 in good health and CMV-seronegative.

The chain couples TRBV30 to TRBJ2-5; 10 bases are shared with TRBD1. Losses at the gene ends were 4 bases for V and 7 bases for J; bases not matched to a gene: 6. This CDR3 has 13 amino acids. Germline assignment: CDR1 GTSNPN and CDR2 SVGIG (reference sequence). The CDR3 DNA reads TGTGCCTGGACCGACAGGGGGCTCAGGACCCAGTACTTC. Its translation: CAWTDRGLRTQYF. Full variable domain (remainder filled in from reference TRBV30 and TRBJ2-5): SQTIHQWPATLVQPVGSPLSLECTVEGTSNPNLYWYRQAAGRGLQLLFYSVGIGQISSEVPQNLSASRPQDRQFILSSKKLLLSDSGFYLCAWTDRGLRTQYFGPGTRLLVL.

The rearrangement uses TRBV19 and TRBJ1-4, with D possibly matching TRBD1 (5 bases). Per the germline V gene, CDR1 is LNHDA and CDR2 is SQIVND (reference sequence). CDR3 length: 13 residues. Trimming took 7 bases from V and 5 from J, leaving 11 bases between them. CDR3 sequence reads: CASTHTGNEKLFF. The CDR3 region has the DNA TGTGCCAGTACTCACACAGGCAATGAAAAACTGTTTTTT. Using reference TRBV19 and TRBJ1-4 for the parts outside the CDR3, the full variable domain is DGGITQSPKYLFRKEGQNVTLSCEQNLNHDAMYWYRQDPGQGLRLIYYSQIVNDFQKGDIAEGYSVSREKKESFPLTVTSAQKNPTAFYLCASTHTGNEKLFFGSGTQLSVL.

The chain couples TRBV6-6 to TRBJ1-4; the D is unclear. The CDR3 runs to 15 residues. Germline lookup yields CDR1 MNHNY and CDR2 SVGAGI (reference sequence). V was clipped by 0 bases and J by 3 bases, with 8 bases between them. The CDR3 is CASSYSGLSNEKLFF. Here the CDR3 DNA reads TGTGCCAGCAGTTACTCGGGCCTATCTAATGAAAAACTGTTTTTT.

This clone has only one observation. CDR3 amino acids: CASSLEIWGGHAEAFF. CDR3 coding DNA: TGTGCCAGCAGCTTAGAGATTTGGGGGGGGCACGCTGAAGCTTTCTTT. This sequence joins TRBV7-8 and TRBJ1-1; possibly TRBD1 for D (6 bases). V was shortened by 1 base and J by 6 bases, with 18 bases between the two germline ends. Germline V lookup: CDR1 SGHVS, CDR2 FQNEAQ. The CDR3 extends over 16 amino acids.

This sequence joins TRBV7-9 and TRBJ2-5, with a possible D match to TRBD2 (7 bases). Germline-derived CDR1 and CDR2 are SEHNR and FQNEAQ (reference sequence). This CDR3 is 15 amino acids long. The germline V and J ends were trimmed by 8 bases and 2 bases, with 18 bases remaining between them. The CDR3, as DNA: TGTGCCAGCGGAGTGGGGGGGGCTCGGCAAGAGACCCAGTACTTC. This sequence encodes CASGVGGARQETQYF.

As concerns this clone: Other DNA sequences of this sample code for an identical CDR3. The chain links TRBV4-3 to TRBJ1-5, with D perhaps matching TRBD1 (6 bases). This CDR3 comprises 15 residues. Germline CDR1 reads LGHNA; CDR2 reads YSLEER. The V end was cut by 1 base, the J end by 4 bases, with 11 bases between. CDR3 sequence (DNA): TGCGCCAGCAGCCAAGCGACAGGAGGAAATCAGCCCCAGCATTTT. Translation: CASSQATGGNQPQHF.

The chain uses TRBV7-9 and TRBJ2-7, with a tentative D call TRBD2 (5 bases). Trimming stripped 0 bases from V and 0 bases from J, with 15 bases between. This CDR3 is built from 17 residues. Germline values: CDR1 SEHNR, CDR2 FQNEAQ (reference sequence). The CDR3 protein is CASSLAGFGKSSYEQYF. The CDR3 bases are TGTGCCAGCAGCTTAGCGGGTTTCGGGAAGAGCTCCTACGAGCAGTACTTC.

The V gene is TRBV6-1, the J gene TRBJ2-1; 9 bases are a match to TRBD1. There are 15 residues in the CDR3. Germline V gene lookup returns CDR1 MNHNS and CDR2 SASEGT. V trimming: 11 bases; J trimming: 3 bases; junction bases outside the gene matches: 11. CDR3: CACDSGTGNYNEQFF. DNA for the CDR3: TGTGCCTGCGATTCCGGGACAGGGAACTACAATGAGCAGTTCTTC.

The genes are TRBV9 and TRBJ2-3; 7 nucleotides agree with TRBD1. V lost 0 bases to trimming and J lost 12 bases; unmatched junction nucleotides: 13. This CDR3 is 15 amino acids long. Germline V gene sequence: CDR1 SGDLS, CDR2 YYNGEE. The CDR3 DNA reads as TGTGCCAGCAGCGTAGAGGGGGCCAGGGGGATGTTTCAGTATTTT. Translated, it gives CASSVEGARGMFQYF.

J is TRBJ2-7 and V is TRBV4-3; D unresolved. Trimming took 0 bases from V and 4 from J, leaving 10 bases between them. The CDR3 runs 14 residues. Germline values: CDR1 LGHNA, CDR2 YSLEER. The DNA for the CDR3 is TGCGCCAGCAGCCAAGATTCCACCGCGTACGAGCAGTACTTC. Amino acids: CASSQDSTAYEQYF.

The chain uses TRBV15 and TRBJ1-6; TRBD1 is a possible D gene (6 bases). Germline CDR1 LNHNV, CDR2 YYDKDF (reference sequence). Trimming took off 1 base at V and 6 bases at J, with 13 bases between the two ends. This CDR3 contains 16 residues. CDR3 coding DNA: TGTGCCACCAGCAGAGGGGGCGGGGGCGTTAATTCACCCCTCCACTTT. Translating it yields CATSRGGGGVNSPLHF.

The chain joins TRBV6-5 to TRBJ2-7, with D perhaps matching TRBD1 (5 bases). Germline-derived CDR1 and CDR2 are MNHEY and SVGAGI. This CDR3 is built from 14 residues. V was cut by 2 bases and J by 5 bases, with 13 bases left in between. CDR3 sequence (DNA): TGTGCCAGCAGTTACCAAGGGGCGCGCGACGAGCAGTACTTC. It translates to CASSYQGARDEQYF.

The V gene is TRBV4-1, the J gene TRBJ2-7; TRBD1 matches 9 bases. The J segment lost 3 bases and the V segment lost 4 bases, leaving 7 bases of the junction unmatched. The CDR3 contains 15 residues. CDR1 MGHRA and CDR2 YSYEKL come from the germline V gene. In DNA, the CDR3 is TGCGCCAGCAGCCTAAACAGGGGGCCCCTCTACGAGCAGTACTTC. Translation gives CASSLNRGPLYEQYF.

The chain recombines TRBV5-4 with TRBJ2-1; 12 nucleotides line up with TRBD2. The CDR3 totals 15 residues. CDR1 SGHNT and CDR2 YYREEE come from the germline V gene (reference sequence). The V segment lost 4 bases and the J segment 7 bases; nucleotides outside the gene matches: 6. The CDR3 bases are TGTGCCAGCAGCCTCCTAGCGGGGGGGCCAAATGAGCAGTTCTTC. It is translated as CASSLLAGGPNEQFF.

V usage is TRBV4-1 and J usage is TRBJ2-3; D gene ambiguous. Germline CDR1 is MGHRA and CDR2 is YSYEKL. CDR3 size: 16 residues. Deletions cut 0 bases from V and 2 bases from J, with 12 bases between. The CDR3 loop reads CASSQDEAANTDTQYF. CDR3 nucleotides: TGCGCCAGCAGCCAAGATGAGGCAGCAAACACAGATACGCAGTATTTT.

The CDR3 loop is CASSDGLETDTQYF. In DNA form, the CDR3 reads TGTGCCAGCAGTGATGGACTAGAAACAGATACGCAGTATTTT. The V call is TRBV6-1, the J call TRBJ2-3; 7 bases fit TRBD2. This CDR3 contains 14 residues. The germline V gene encodes CDR1 MNHNS and CDR2 SASEGT. V lost 3 bases, J lost 3 bases, and 3 bases stayed unmatched.

This chain links TRBV28 with TRBJ1-1; the D is unclear. Germline lookup yields CDR1 MDHEN and CDR2 SYDVKM. This CDR3 contains 12 residues. V was pared by 4 bases and J by 9 bases, with 12 bases between. The DNA for the CDR3 is TGTGCCAGCAGTTCTCCCTATTATCAAGCTTTCTTT. This encodes CASSSPYYQAFF.

This chain joins TRBV7-2 and TRBJ2-1, with D uncertain. The CDR3 consists of 15 residues. The V gene lost 1 base and the J gene lost 0 bases, with 7 bases spanning the gap. Germline-derived CDR1 and CDR2 are SGHTA and FQGNSA. CDR3 sequence: CASSLVASSYNEQFF. CDR3 DNA sequence: TGTGCCAGCAGCTTAGTCGCGAGCTCCTACAATGAGCAGTTCTTC. The full variable domain, its missing parts supplied by reference TRBV7-2 and TRBJ2-1, is GAGVSQSPSNKVTEKGKDVELRCDPISGHTALYWYRQSLGQGLEFLIYFQGNSAPDKSGLPSDRFSAERTGGSVSTLTIQRTQQEDSAVYLCASSLVASSYNEQFFGPGTRLTVL.

The V call is TRBV2, the J call TRBJ2-7; unclear D gene. V was clipped by 2 bases and J by 6 bases, with 5 bases between them. CDR3 length: 11 residues. From germline, CDR1 is SNHLY and CDR2 FYNNEI. DNA for the CDR3: TGTGCCAGCAGTGAACTCTCCGAGCAGTACTTC. It specifies CASSELSEQYF.